This TCR beta chain was captured in a study of cytomegalovirus exposure and HLA in healthy donors. About the study: Among the roughly 400 genotyped donors, 81% were placed in the Caucasian-associated ancestry cluster. Study findings and constraints: The productive fraction for most TCR beta V segments was about 90% or about 30% in an earlier analysis.

PCR was performed using 60 Vbeta and 13 Jbeta primers. The repertoire was sequenced with immunoSEQ multiplex PCR; TCRdb's copy has only in-frame clones and lacks some. The sample has some 79,000 clones, around three fifths seen once. CDR1 is LGHNA and CDR2 is YSLEER in the germline V gene. This CDR3 region has 17 residues. Trimming removed 2 bases from V and 1 base from J, with 15 bases in between. About this clone: Its specificity is unknown.

This receptor was obtained from a woman aged 40 to 49 in good health and CMV-seropositive. Sequenced sample: PBMCs. The rearrangement links TRBV4-3 to TRBJ2-1, with a weak D call TRBD1 (6 bases). CDR3 loop: CASSQSPTGQSYNEQFF. In DNA form, the CDR3 reads TGCGCCAGCAGCCAATCCCCCACAGGGCAATCCTACAATGAGCAGTTCTTC.